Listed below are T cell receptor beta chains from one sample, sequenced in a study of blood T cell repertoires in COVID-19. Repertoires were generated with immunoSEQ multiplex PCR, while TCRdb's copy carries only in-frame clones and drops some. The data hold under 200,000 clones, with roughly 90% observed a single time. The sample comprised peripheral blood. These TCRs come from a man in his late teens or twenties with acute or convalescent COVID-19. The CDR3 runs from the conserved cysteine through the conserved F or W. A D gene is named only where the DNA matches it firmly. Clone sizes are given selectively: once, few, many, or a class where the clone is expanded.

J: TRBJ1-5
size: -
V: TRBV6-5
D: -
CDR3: CASSSHTGTSNQPQHF
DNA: TGTGCCAGCAGTTCCCATACCGGGACAAGCAATCAGCCCCAGCATTTT

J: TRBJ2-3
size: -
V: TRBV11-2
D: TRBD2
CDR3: CASSPPVAGDADTQYF
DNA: TGTGCCAGCAGCCCTCCGGTAGCGGGGGACGCAGATACGCAGTATTTT

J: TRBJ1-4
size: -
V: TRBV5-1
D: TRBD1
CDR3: CASSLGQGNEKLFF
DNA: TGCGCCAGCAGCCTGGGACAGGGTAATGAAAAACTGTTTTTT

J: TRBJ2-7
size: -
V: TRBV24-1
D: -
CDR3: CATSERRGGAVLYEQYF
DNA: TGTGCCACCAGTGAGCGACGAGGGGGGGCCGTTCTCTACGAGCAGTACTTC

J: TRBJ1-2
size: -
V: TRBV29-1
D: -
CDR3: CSVEDHRVLNYGYTF
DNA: TGCAGCGTTGAAGACCACAGGGTTCTAAACTATGGCTACACCTTC

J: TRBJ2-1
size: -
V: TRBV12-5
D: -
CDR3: CASGTSGGEQFF
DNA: TGTGCTAGTGGTACTAGTGGTGGTGAGCAGTTCTTC

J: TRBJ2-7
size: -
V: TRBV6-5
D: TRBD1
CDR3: CASTPSDRGLYEQYF
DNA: TGTGCCAGCACCCCCTCGGACAGGGGTCTCTACGAGCAGTACTTC

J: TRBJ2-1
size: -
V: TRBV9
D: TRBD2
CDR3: CASSLRAGAYNEQFF
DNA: TGTGCCAGCAGCTTGAGAGCGGGGGCCTACAATGAGCAGTTCTTC

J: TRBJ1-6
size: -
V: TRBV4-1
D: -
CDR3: CASSQDAASYNSPLHF
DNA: TGCGCCAGCAGCCAAGATGCGGCAAGCTATAATTCACCCCTCCACTTT

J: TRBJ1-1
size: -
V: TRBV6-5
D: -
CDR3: CASSYSGLNTEAFF
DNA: TGTGCCAGCAGTTATTCGGGATTGAACACTGAAGCTTTCTTT

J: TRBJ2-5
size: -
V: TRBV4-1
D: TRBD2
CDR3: CASSLELASGETQYF
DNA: TGCGCCAGCAGCCTTGAACTAGCGTCAGGGGAGACCCAGTACTTC

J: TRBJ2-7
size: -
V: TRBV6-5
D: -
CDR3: CASSSAAGSSYEQYF
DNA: TGTGCCAGCAGCTCTGCGGCGGGGTCCTCCTACGAGCAGTACTTC

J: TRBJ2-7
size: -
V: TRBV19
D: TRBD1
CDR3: CASSWGQGVYEQYF
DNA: TGTGCCAGTAGCTGGGGACAGGGGGTCTACGAGCAGTACTTC

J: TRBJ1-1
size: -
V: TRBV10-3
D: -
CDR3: CAIRGIGNTEAFF
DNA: TGTGCCATCAGGGGCATAGGGAACACTGAAGCTTTCTTT

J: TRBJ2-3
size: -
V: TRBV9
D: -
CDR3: CASSVEVGAAVYTDTQYF
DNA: TGTGCCAGCAGCGTAGAGGTGGGGGCCGCAGTCTACACAGATACGCAGTATTTT

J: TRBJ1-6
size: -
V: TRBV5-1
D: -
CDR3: CASSFGHGNDSPLHF
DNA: TGCGCCAGCAGCTTCGGACATGGTAACGATTCACCCCTCCACTTT

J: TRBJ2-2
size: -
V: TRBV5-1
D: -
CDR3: CASSLSDTPNTGELFF
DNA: TGCGCCAGCAGCTTGTCAGACACGCCGAACACCGGGGAGCTGTTTTTT

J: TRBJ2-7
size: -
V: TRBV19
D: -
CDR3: CASSHTLTYEQYF
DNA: TGTGCCAGTAGCCACACCTTGACCTACGAGCAGTACTTC

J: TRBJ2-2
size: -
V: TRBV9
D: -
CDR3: CASSVLRERKTGELFF
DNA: TGTGCCAGCAGCGTACTTAGGGAGAGGAAAACCGGGGAGCTGTTTTTT

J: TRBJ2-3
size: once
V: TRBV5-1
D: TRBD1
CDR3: CASSLGTGTSTDTQYF
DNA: TGCGCCAGCAGCTTGGGGACAGGGACTAGCACAGATACGCAGTATTTT

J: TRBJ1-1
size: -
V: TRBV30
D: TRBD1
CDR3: CAWNGQGTEAFF
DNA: TGTGCCTGGAATGGACAGGGAACTGAAGCTTTCTTT

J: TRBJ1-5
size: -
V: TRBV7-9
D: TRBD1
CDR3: CASSSTLQGNSNQPQHF
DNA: TGTGCCAGCAGCTCTACTTTACAGGGGAATAGCAATCAGCCCCAGCATTTT

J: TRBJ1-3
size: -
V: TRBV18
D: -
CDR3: CASSPTQGSNTIYF
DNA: TGTGCCAGCTCACCAACGCAGGGATCCAACACCATATATTTT

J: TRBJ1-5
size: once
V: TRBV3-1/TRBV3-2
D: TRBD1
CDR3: CASSPGQGYGQPQHF
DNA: TGTGCCAGCAGCCCGGGACAGGGATACGGTCAGCCCCAGCATTTT

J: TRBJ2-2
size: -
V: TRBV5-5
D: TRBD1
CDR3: CASSLDRGSGELFF
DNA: TGTGCCAGCAGCTTGGACAGGGGATCCGGGGAGCTGTTTTTT

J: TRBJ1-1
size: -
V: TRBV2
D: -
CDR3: CASRNSGGRTEAFF
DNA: TGTGCCAGCAGGAACTCCGGAGGAAGGACTGAAGCTTTCTTT

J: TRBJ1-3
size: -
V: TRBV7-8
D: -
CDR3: CASSSQGRASSGNTIYF
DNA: TGTGCCAGCAGCTCACAGGGTAGGGCGTCCTCTGGAAACACCATATATTTT

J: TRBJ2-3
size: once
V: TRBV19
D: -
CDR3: CASRPRALWRDTQYF
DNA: TGTGCCAGTAGGCCCCGGGCCCTCTGGAGGGATACGCAGTATTTT

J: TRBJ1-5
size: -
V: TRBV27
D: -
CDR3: CASSQTGAYSNQPQHF
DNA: TGTGCCAGCAGCCAGACAGGAGCTTATAGCAATCAGCCCCAGCATTTT

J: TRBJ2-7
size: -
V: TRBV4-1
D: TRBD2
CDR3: CASSQEIGLAGESYEQYF
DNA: TGCGCCAGCAGCCAAGAGATTGGGTTAGCGGGAGAATCCTACGAGCAGTACTTC

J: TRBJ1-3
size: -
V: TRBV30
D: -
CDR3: CAWSGRGSSGNTIYF
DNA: TGTGCCTGGAGTGGAAGGGGATCTTCTGGAAACACCATATATTTT

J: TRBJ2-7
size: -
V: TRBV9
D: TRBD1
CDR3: CASSVGDSTYEQYF
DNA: TGTGCCAGCAGCGTAGGGGACAGCACCTACGAGCAGTACTTC

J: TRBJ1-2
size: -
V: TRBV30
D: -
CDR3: CAWSQGLSGYTF
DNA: TGTGCCTGGAGTCAGGGTCTGAGTGGCTACACCTTC

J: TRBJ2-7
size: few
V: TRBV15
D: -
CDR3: CATSRGRGPDSYEQYF
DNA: TGTGCCACCAGCAGAGGCAGGGGCCCGGATTCCTACGAGCAGTACTTC

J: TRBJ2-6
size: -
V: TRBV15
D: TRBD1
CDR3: CATSRDGTGGLVNVLTF
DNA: TGTGCCACCAGCAGAGATGGGACAGGGGGCCTTGTAAACGTCCTGACTTTC

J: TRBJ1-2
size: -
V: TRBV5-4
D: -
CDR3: CASSPQDRVPYGYTF
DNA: TGTGCCAGCAGCCCCCAAGACAGAGTCCCCTATGGCTACACCTTC

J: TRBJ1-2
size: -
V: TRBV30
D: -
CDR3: CAWSVIRGYGYTF
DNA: TGTGCCTGGAGTGTAATCCGAGGCTATGGCTACACCTTC

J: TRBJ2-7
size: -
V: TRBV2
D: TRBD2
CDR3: CASRATSGGPREQYF
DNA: TGTGCCAGCAGGGCTACTAGCGGGGGGCCCAGGGAGCAGTACTTC

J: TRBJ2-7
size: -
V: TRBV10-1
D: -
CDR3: CASSDLGGPYEQYF
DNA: TGCGCCAGCAGTGATCTAGGGGGTCCCTACGAGCAGTACTTC

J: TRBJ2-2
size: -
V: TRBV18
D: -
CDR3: CASSPPSRESLGELFF
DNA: TGTGCCAGCTCACCACCTAGTCGGGAGAGTCTCGGGGAGCTGTTTTTT

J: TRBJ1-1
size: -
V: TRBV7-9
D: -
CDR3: CASSLVTGPSEAFF
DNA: TGTGCCAGCAGCTTAGTTACAGGGCCTTCTGAAGCTTTCTTT

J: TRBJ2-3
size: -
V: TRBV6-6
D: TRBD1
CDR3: CATRDRGTDTQYF
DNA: TGTGCCACTCGGGACAGGGGGACAGATACGCAGTATTTT

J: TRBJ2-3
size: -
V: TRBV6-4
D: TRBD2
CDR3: CASSEERGGTDTQYF
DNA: TGTGCCAGCAGTGAAGAGCGGGGGGGCACAGATACGCAGTATTTT

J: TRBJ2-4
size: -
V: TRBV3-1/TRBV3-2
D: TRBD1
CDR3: CASSPLTGENIQYF
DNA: TGTGCCAGCAGCCCCTTGACAGGGGAAAACATTCAGTACTTC

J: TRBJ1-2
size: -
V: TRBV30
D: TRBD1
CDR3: CAWSFLTGGANYGYTF
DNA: TGTGCCTGGAGTTTCCTGACAGGGGGCGCGAACTATGGCTACACCTTC

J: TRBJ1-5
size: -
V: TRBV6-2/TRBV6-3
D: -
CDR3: CASSYSAGRTQPQHF
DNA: TGTGCCAGCAGTTACTCAGCAGGGAGGACGCAGCCCCAGCATTTT

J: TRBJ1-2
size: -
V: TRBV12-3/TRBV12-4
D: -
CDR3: CASSLYGNGYTF
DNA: TGTGCCAGCAGTTTGTACGGGAATGGCTACACCTTC

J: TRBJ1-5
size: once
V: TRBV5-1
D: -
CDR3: CASSLGPGVNQPQHF
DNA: TGCGCCAGCAGCCTAGGGCCGGGGGTGAATCAGCCCCAGCATTTT

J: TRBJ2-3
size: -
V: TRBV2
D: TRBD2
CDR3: CASSASPGLGRANTQYF
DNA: TGTGCCAGCAGTGCGAGTCCGGGACTAGGACGCGCAAATACGCAGTATTTT

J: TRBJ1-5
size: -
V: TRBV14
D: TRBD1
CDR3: CASSQEGTDNQPQHF
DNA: TGTGCCAGCAGCCAAGAAGGGACAGACAATCAGCCCCAGCATTTT

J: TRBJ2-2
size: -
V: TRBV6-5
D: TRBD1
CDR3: CASSDRVAGELFF
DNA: TGTGCCAGCAGCGACAGGGTGGCCGGGGAGCTGTTTTTT

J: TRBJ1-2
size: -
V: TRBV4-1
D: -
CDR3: CASSQVLQNYGYTF
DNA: TGCGCCAGCAGCCAAGTGCTACAGAACTATGGCTACACCTTC

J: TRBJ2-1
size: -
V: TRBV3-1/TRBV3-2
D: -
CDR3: CASSQGRQNEQFF
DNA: TGTGCCAGCAGCCAAGGGAGACAGAATGAGCAGTTCTTC